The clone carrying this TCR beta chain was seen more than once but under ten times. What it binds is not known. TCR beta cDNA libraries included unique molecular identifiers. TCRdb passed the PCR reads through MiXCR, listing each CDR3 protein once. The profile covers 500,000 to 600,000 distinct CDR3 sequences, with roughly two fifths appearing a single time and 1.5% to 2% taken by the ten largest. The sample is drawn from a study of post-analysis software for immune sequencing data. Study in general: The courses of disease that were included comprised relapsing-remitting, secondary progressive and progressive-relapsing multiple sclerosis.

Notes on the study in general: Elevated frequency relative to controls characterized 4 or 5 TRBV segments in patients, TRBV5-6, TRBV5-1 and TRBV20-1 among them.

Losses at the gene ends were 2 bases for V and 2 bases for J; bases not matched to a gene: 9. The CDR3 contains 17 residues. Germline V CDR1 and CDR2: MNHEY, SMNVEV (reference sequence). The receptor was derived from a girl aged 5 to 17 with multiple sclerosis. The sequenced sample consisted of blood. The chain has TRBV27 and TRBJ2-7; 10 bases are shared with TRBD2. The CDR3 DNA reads TGTGCCAGCAGTTTACGTCAGGTAGCGGGAGGCACCTACGAGCAGTACTTC. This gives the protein CASSLRQVAGGTYEQYF.